The sequence of this TCR beta chain was determined in a study of T cell responses to AZD1222 COVID-19 vaccine. Study-level points and caveats: Just a handful of AZD1222 recipients tested seropositive at baseline. After two AZD1222 doses, spike-specific TCR breadth and depth rose versus day 0.

Germline-derived CDR1 and CDR2 are SGHTA and FQGTGA. V lost 2 bases and J lost 0; bases outside the gene matches: 8. The length of the CDR3 is 17 residues. Assay used: immunoSEQ multiplex PCR; TCRdb lists only in-frame clones, some missing. This repertoire shows about 180,000 clones, around 90% found once; its top ten account for approximately 1.9%. A word on this clone: No antigen is known for it.

Timing groups of about 4 and about 12 weeks for second doses were pooled. The rearrangement links TRBV7-3 to TRBJ2-3; 7 nucleotides match TRBD2. This receptor was identified in an adult who received the AZD1222 COVID-19 vaccine. The input for sequencing was peripheral blood, taken 28 days after the second AZD1222 dose. The CDR3 region has the DNA TGTGCCAGCAGCTTAGAGGCCGGGACTACAAGCACAGATACGCAGTATTTT. It encodes CASSLEAGTTSTDTQYF.